One and the same sample provided the 27 T cell receptor beta chains below, sequenced in a study of T cells after yellow fever vaccination. MiXCR was run by TCRdb on the 5' RACE reads, yielding one entry per CDR3 protein. The sample shows roughly 310,000 distinct CDR3 sequences, 8.5% to 10% of them seen only once. The material sequenced was PBMCs, taken on the day of the first yellow fever vaccination. These receptors were obtained from a man between 18 and 35 years old who received the YFV17D yellow fever vaccine.

This sequence joins TRBV4-3 and TRBJ1-1, with D unresolved. CDR1 and CDR2 from the germline V gene are LGHNA and YSLEER. Trimming took off 2 bases at V and 1 base at J, with 14 bases between the two ends. The CDR3 runs to 16 residues. CDR3 residues: CASSQLPRVGNTEAFF. CDR3 DNA sequence: TGCGCCAGCAGCCAACTCCCGAGGGTCGGGAACACTGAAGCTTTCTTT.

The table lists this clonotype with a few counts. The V and J genes are TRBV20-1 and TRBJ2-3; D perhaps matches TRBD2 (5 bases). Germline V gene data show CDR1 as DFQATT and CDR2 as SNEGSKA (reference sequence). V lost 2 bases, J lost 3 bases, and 9 bases lay in between. This CDR3 contains 13 residues. CDR3 amino acids: CSARLGRTDTQYF. CDR3 bases: TGCAGTGCTAGACTTGGGAGAACAGATACGCAGTATTTT.

This clonotype was seen repeatedly, ten times or more. The chain employs TRBV7-2 and TRBJ2-5; 9 bases align to TRBD1. CDR3 length equals 14 residues. Losses at the gene ends were 5 bases for V and 5 bases for J; bases not matched to a gene: 6. Per germline, CDR1 SGHTA and CDR2 FQGNSA. The CDR3 spells CASSANRGQETQYF. The CDR3 bases are TGTGCCAGCAGCGCAAACAGGGGGCAGGAGACCCAGTACTTC.

The chain recombines TRBV27 with TRBJ2-7; the match to TRBD1 covers 11 bases. CDR3 length: 17 residues. V dropped 5 bases and J dropped 4; count of bases not matched to a gene: 13. Germline V gene lookup returns CDR1 MNHEY and CDR2 SMNVEV (reference sequence). CDR3 nucleotide sequence: TGTGCCAGCAGTCTTAAACTCCCAGGACAGGGGGCGTACGAGCAGTACTTC. Encoded protein: CASSLKLPGQGAYEQYF.

The chain links TRBV6-1 to TRBJ2-7, with D maybe TRBD2 (6 bases). Germline V gene sequence: CDR1 MNHNS, CDR2 SASEGT. Trimming pared 6 bases from V and 0 bases from J, leaving 15 bases between. This CDR3 region has 15 residues. CDR3 DNA sequence: TGTGCCAGCAGGCGGGACGGCAAGACCTCCTACGAGCAGTACTTC. Translated, it gives CASRRDGKTSYEQYF.

The chain combines TRBV7-2 with TRBJ1-6; D is possibly TRBD1 (5 bases). Germline lookup yields CDR1 SGHTA and CDR2 FQGNSA. The CDR3 has 15 residues. Trimming left V 5 bases short and J 9 bases short, with 17 bases between. The CDR3 bases are TGTGCCAGCAGCGCAGGGACGCCTCGGAGTTCACCCCTCCACTTT. This codes for CASSAGTPRSSPLHF.

The chain joins TRBV7-2 to TRBJ1-5; D is possibly TRBD1 (5 bases). There are 15 residues in the CDR3. V lost 5 bases and J 3 bases, leaving 14 bases between the germline ends. The germline V gene encodes CDR1 SGHTA and CDR2 FQGNSA. The chain's CDR3 is CASSPMGGINQPQHF. CDR3 nucleotide sequence: TGTGCCAGCAGCCCGATGGGGGGGATCAATCAGCCCCAGCATTTT. Full variable domain (rest looked up from reference TRBV7-2 and TRBJ1-5): GAGVSQSPSNKVTEKGKDVELRCDPISGHTALYWYRQSLGQGLEFLIYFQGNSAPDKSGLPSDRFSAERTGGSVSTLTIQRTQQEDSAVYLCASSPMGGINQPQHFGDGTRLSIL.

This clonotype was seen only a few times. The chain has TRBV10-3 and TRBJ1-1; D is perhaps TRBD1 (5 bases). The V end was cut by 6 bases, the J end by 4 bases, with 15 bases between. The CDR3 sequence is 14 residues long. The germline CDR1 and CDR2 sequences are ENHRY and SYGVKD. The CDR3 sequence is CAIRGGQGGTEAFF. CDR3 nucleotides: TGTGCCATCAGGGGAGGGCAGGGAGGCACTGAAGCTTTCTTT.

This clonotype appeared many times. J is TRBJ2-7 and V is TRBV7-4; D not certain. Trimming removed 5 bases from V and 3 bases from J, with 5 bases in between. The germline V gene encodes CDR1 SGHVT and CDR2 SQSDAQ. The CDR3 extends over 11 amino acids. CDR3 DNA: TGTGCCAGCAGCCTTAACTACGAGCAGTACGTC. Residues: CASSLNYEQYV.

This sequence joins TRBV30 and TRBJ2-5, with D maybe TRBD1 (6 bases). V was shortened by 2 bases and J by 7 bases, with 14 bases between the two germline ends. The CDR3 has 13 amino acids. Germline values: CDR1 GTSNPN, CDR2 SVGIG (reference sequence). As DNA, the CDR3 is TGTGCCTGGAGTAACAGGGAACATGGGACCCAGTACTTC. Translating it yields CAWSNREHGTQYF.

This clonotype was seen at least ten times. This chain joins TRBV7-8 and TRBJ1-1; 11 nucleotides line up with TRBD1. V was pared by 5 bases and J by 5 bases, with 7 bases of the junction left unmatched. Per germline, CDR1 SGHVS and CDR2 FQNEAQ. This CDR3 has 15 residues. The CDR3, as DNA: TGTGCCAGCAGCCCTTTCGGGACAGGGGGAACTGAAGCTTTCTTT. Translated, it gives CASSPFGTGGTEAFF.

In this sample, this clonotype turned up a few times. V usage is TRBV7-2 and J usage is TRBJ2-7, with TRBD1 identical over 11 bases. Germline V gene data show CDR1 as SGHTA and CDR2 as FQGNSA. The CDR3 is 15 residues long. J gave up 4 bases and V 4 bases, and 6 bases lay outside the gene matches. This chain's CDR3 is CASSSPGQGVYEQYF. CDR3 sequence (DNA): TGTGCCAGCAGCTCGCCGGGACAGGGGGTTTACGAGCAGTACTTC.

The V gene is TRBV19, the J gene TRBJ2-3; D possibly corresponds to TRBD2 (6 bases). Trimming removed 6 bases from V and 2 bases from J, with 12 bases in between. The length of the CDR3 is 14 residues. Germline V gives CDR1 LNHDA, CDR2 SQIVND (reference sequence). The CDR3 here is CASSRGSVTDTQYF. For the CDR3, the DNA is TGTGCCAGTAGCCGGGGGTCGGTCACAGATACGCAGTATTTT.

A few counts support this clonotype. This rearrangement joins TRBV7-9 to TRBJ1-2; 9 bases map to TRBD1. The V and J ends lost 7 bases and 4 bases, in that order; junction bases with no gene match: 10. From germline, CDR1 is SEHNR and CDR2 FQNEAQ (reference sequence). The CDR3 has 15 amino acids. The CDR3 region is CASNREGTGPYGYTF. CDR3 nucleotides: TGTGCCAGCAACCGTGAGGGGACAGGGCCCTATGGCTACACCTTC.

The V call is TRBV10-3, the J call TRBJ2-3; 11 bases map to TRBD2. Germline V CDR1 and CDR2: ENHRY, SYGVKD. The CDR3 covers 18 residues. Losses at the gene ends were 10 bases for V and 0 bases for J; bases not matched to a gene: 15. The CDR3 bases are TGTGCCACTCAATCATGGGCTAGCGGGGGGATTAGCACAGATACGCAGTATTTT. Translating gives CATQSWASGGISTDTQYF.

The chain has TRBV5-4 and TRBJ2-7; 7 bases match TRBD1. V gave up 4 bases and J gave up 4 bases; unmatched junction bases: 8. Germline lookup yields CDR1 SGHNT and CDR2 YYREEE (reference sequence). This CDR3 has 14 amino acids. DNA for the CDR3: TGTGCCAGCAGCGTCGGGACAGTAATTTACGAGCAGTACTTC. Its translation is CASSVGTVIYEQYF. The full variable domain, with the rest looked up from reference TRBV5-4 and TRBJ2-7, is ETGVTQSPTHLIKTRGQQVTLRCSSQSGHNTVSWYQQALGQGPQFIFQYYREEENGRGNFPPRFSGLQFPNYSSELNVNALELDDSALYLCASSVGTVIYEQYFGPGTRLTVT.

This rearrangement joins TRBV6-2 or TRBV6-3 to TRBJ1-3, with unresolved D. Germline values: CDR1 MNHEY, CDR2 SVGEGT. The CDR3 is made up of 12 amino acids. V was clipped by 2 bases and J by 7 bases, with 6 bases between them. The CDR3 nucleotides read TGTGCCAGCAGTTACCCCCCCAACACCATATATTTT. Encoded protein: CASSYPPNTIYF.

This sequence joins TRBV15 and TRBJ1-6; 9 bases map to TRBD1. The germline CDR1 and CDR2 sequences are LNHNV and YYDKDF (reference sequence). Trimming took 0 bases from V and 10 from J; bases not matched to a gene: 7. The CDR3 extends over 16 amino acids. The CDR3 reads CATSREVGTGTSPLHF. The CDR3 DNA reads as TGTGCCACCAGCAGAGAGGTCGGGACAGGGACATCACCCCTCCACTTT.

The chain combines TRBV6-5 with TRBJ2-1; TRBD2 aligns across 8 bases. This CDR3 spans 17 amino acids. Germline V gene lookup returns CDR1 MNHEY and CDR2 SVGAGI. The J segment lost 4 bases and the V segment lost 2 bases, leaving 10 bases of the junction unmatched. CDR3 bases: TGTGCCAGCAGTTACGTGGCCGGGGGGGCATGGTACAATGAGCAGTTCTTC. It encodes CASSYVAGGAWYNEQFF.

The V and J genes are TRBV28 and TRBJ2-5; D call uncertain. Germline V lookup: CDR1 MDHEN, CDR2 SYDVKM. This CDR3 spans 14 amino acids. V was clipped by 2 bases and J by 9 bases, with 16 bases between them. CDR3 residues: CASSLPRLNYPQYF. DNA of the CDR3: TGTGCCAGCAGTTTACCACGACTGAATTATCCCCAGTACTTC.

This clonotype has a handful of counts. The CDR3 DNA reads as TGTGCCAGCAGCTTAGGGGCGAGGGGGTCGAACTACGAGCAGTACGTC. Translating it yields CASSLGARGSNYEQYV. V is TRBV11-1 and J is TRBJ2-7, with D possibly matching TRBD1 (6 bases). Germline values: CDR1 SGHAT, CDR2 FQDESV (reference sequence). This CDR3 is 16 amino acids long. Deletions cut 1 base from V and 3 bases from J, with 16 bases between.

This clonotype was found a few times. The J gene is TRBJ2-3, the V gene TRBV9; D remains ambiguous. The CDR3 sequence is 17 residues long. CDR1 SGDLS and CDR2 YYNGEE come from the germline V gene. V was clipped by 3 bases and J by 3 bases, with 20 bases between them. Here the CDR3 DNA reads TGTGCCAGCAGCGATTCGAGGACCGGGCCACGGACAGATACGCAGTATTTT. Protein: CASSDSRTGPRTDTQYF.

This clonotype occurred a few times. CDR3 nucleotide sequence: TGTGCCAGCAGCTTAATGATCGCGGCGGGAAAACTGTTTTTT. The encoded protein is CASSLMIAAGKLFF. This chain connects TRBV7-8 to TRBJ1-4; D remains ambiguous. The V gene's germline CDR1 is SGHVS and CDR2 FQNEAQ. V was cut by 2 bases and J by 10 bases, with 14 bases left in between. The CDR3 consists of 14 residues.

This clonotype was seen ten or more times. This CDR3 is CASSRLGQQETQYF. DNA for the CDR3: TGTGCCAGCAGCCGCCTTGGCCAGCAAGAGACCCAGTACTTC. V is TRBV7-6 and J is TRBJ2-5; no firm D call. V lost 5 bases and J lost 2, with 12 bases in between. The CDR3 runs to 14 residues. Germline values: CDR1 SGHVS, CDR2 FNYEAQ.

CDR3 sequence: CASSPPPRDTQYF. The CDR3 DNA reads as TGTGCCAGCAGTCCCCCGCCCAGGGATACGCAGTATTTT. The rearrangement links TRBV28 to TRBJ2-3, with unresolved D. The CDR3 has 13 residues. Germline CDR1 MDHEN, CDR2 SYDVKM. Between the trimmed V and J ends, which lost 5 bases and 6 bases, there was a span of 12 bases.

This clonotype showed up just a few times. The rearrangement joins TRBV5-1 to TRBJ1-1, with D perhaps matching TRBD1 (5 bases). Germline V gene lookup returns CDR1 SGHRS and CDR2 YFSETQ. V lost 9 bases and J 1 base, leaving 16 bases between the germline ends. CDR3 size: 14 residues. The CDR3 reads CATTSGYGNTEAFF. DNA for the CDR3: TGCGCCACCACGTCAGGGTATGGGAACACTGAAGCTTTCTTT.

This clonotype has just a few counts. V and J are TRBV7-9 and TRBJ1-4, with D possibly matching TRBD1 (5 bases). The CDR3 consists of 12 residues. V was cut by 5 bases and J by 8 bases, with 9 bases left in between. Germline CDR1 reads SEHNR; CDR2 reads FQNEAQ (reference sequence). The CDR3 sequence is CASSPQGEKLFF. The DNA of the CDR3 is TGTGCCAGCAGCCCCCAGGGAGAAAAACTGTTTTTT.